This TCR beta chain was recovered during a study of T cell responses to AZD1222 COVID-19 vaccine. The overall study: Second doses were pooled across both intervals (about 4 or about 12 weeks).

Findings and caveats of the study: Baseline testing showed seropositivity in only five to seven AZD1222 recipients. In the spike-specific TCR repertoire, nearly half reportedly target unmutated variant regions.

Concerning this clone itself: Its antigen is as yet unknown.

The V gene's germline CDR1 is MNHEY and CDR2 SVGAGI. V dropped 6 bases and J dropped 2 bases, with 14 bases sitting between them. The CDR3 spans 14 residues. Generated by immunoSEQ multiplex PCR, the TCRdb table keeps only in-frame clones and is missing some. The profile covers 110,000 to 150,000 clones, with approximately 94% appearing a single time and 7.5% to 9.5% taken by the ten largest. This sample comprised peripheral blood, obtained on day 0 of AZD1222 vaccination. The receptor was derived from an adult in good health. The chain recombines TRBV6-5 with TRBJ2-7; D possibly uses TRBD1 or TRBD2 (5 bases each). CDR3 protein: CASSEGPAAYEQYF. The DNA for the CDR3 is TGTGCCAGCAGCGAGGGACCAGCGGCCTACGAGCAGTACTTC.